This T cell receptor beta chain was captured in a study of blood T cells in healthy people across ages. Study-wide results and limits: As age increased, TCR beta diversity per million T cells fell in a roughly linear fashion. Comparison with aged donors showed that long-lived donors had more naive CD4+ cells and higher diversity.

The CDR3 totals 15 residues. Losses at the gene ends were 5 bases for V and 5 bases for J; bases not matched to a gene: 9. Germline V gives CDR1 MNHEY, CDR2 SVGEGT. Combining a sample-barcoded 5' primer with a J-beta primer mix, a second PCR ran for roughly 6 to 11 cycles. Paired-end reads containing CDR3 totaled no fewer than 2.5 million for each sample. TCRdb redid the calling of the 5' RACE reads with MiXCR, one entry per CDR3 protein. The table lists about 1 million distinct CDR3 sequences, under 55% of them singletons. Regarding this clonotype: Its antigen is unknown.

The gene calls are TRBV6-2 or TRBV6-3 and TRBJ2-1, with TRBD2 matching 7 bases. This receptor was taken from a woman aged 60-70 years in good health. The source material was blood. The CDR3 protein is CASSPSGIRNNEQFF. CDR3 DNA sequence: TGTGCCAGCAGTCCGAGCGGGATCCGAAACAATGAGCAGTTCTTC.